The 5 T cell receptor beta chains below come from one sample, sequenced in a study of T cells in Graves' hyperthyroidism and ophthalmopathy. TCR beta CDR3 regions were amplified from RNA. Using the HTBI primer set, a first-round RT-PCR was run on the TCR CDR3. Using its own MiXCR run on the multiplex PCR reads, TCRdb lists one record per CDR3 protein. Of approximately 600,000 distinct CDR3 sequences listed, roughly 15% are singletons. What was sequenced was blood. The receptors were gathered from a woman in her 30s with Graves' hyperthyroidism.

This clonotype was counted a few times. This rearrangement joins TRBV4-3 to TRBJ2-7, with 7 positions matching TRBD2. V lost 3 bases, J lost 2 bases, and 7 bases stayed unmatched. Per germline, CDR1 LGHNA and CDR2 YSLEER. The CDR3 consists of 15 residues. The chain's CDR3 is CASSQDLAGAYEQYF. The CDR3 DNA is TGCGCCAGCAGCCAGGATTTAGCGGGTGCCTACGAGCAGTACTTC.

This clonotype has only a few counts. This chain links TRBV30 with TRBJ1-5; 7 bases agree with TRBD1. Germline V lookup: CDR1 GTSNPN, CDR2 SVGIG (reference sequence). This CDR3 comprises 17 residues. Losses at the gene ends were 1 base for V and 3 bases for J; bases not matched to a gene: 12. CDR3 protein: CAWSAEGQAFYNQPQHF. The CDR3 DNA sequence: TGTGCCTGGAGTGCGGAAGGACAGGCCTTTTACAATCAGCCCCAGCATTTT.

This clonotype showed up many times. The V gene is TRBV29-1, the J gene TRBJ1-1; weak D call: TRBD1 (5 bases). This CDR3 spans 12 amino acids. V was pared by 3 bases and J by 3 bases, with 8 bases between. In germline, CDR1 is SQVTM, CDR2 ANQGSEA. CDR3 in DNA: TGCAGCGTTGACAGGGCTGACACTGAAGCTTTCTTT. Its translation: CSVDRADTEAFF.

This clonotype was seen only a few times. V gene TRBV2 combines with J gene TRBJ2-6, with D maybe TRBD1 (6 bases). Between the trimmed V and J ends, which lost 10 bases and 1 base, there was a span of 20 bases. In germline, CDR1 is SNHLY, CDR2 FYNNEI. The CDR3 extends over 17 amino acids. CDR3 sequence reads: CATLSRPRGSGANVLTF. CDR3 coding DNA: TGTGCCACCTTAAGCCGACCCAGGGGTTCTGGGGCCAACGTCCTGACTTTC. Full variable domain (outside the CDR3, taken from reference TRBV2 and TRBJ2-6): EPEVTQTPSHQVTQMGQEVILRCVPISNHLYFYWYRQILGQKVEFLVSFYNNEISEKSEIFDDQFSVERPDGSNFTLKIRSTKLEDSAMYFCATLSRPRGSGANVLTFGAGSRLTVL.

The chain joins TRBV20-1 to TRBJ1-2; 9 bases align to TRBD1. CDR1 and CDR2 (germline): DFQATT, SNEGSKA (reference sequence). CDR3 size: 14 residues. V was pared by 6 bases and J by 2 bases, with 7 bases of the junction left unmatched. Here the CDR3 reads CSAGPDRGNYGYTF. In nucleotides, the CDR3 is TGCAGTGCAGGCCCGGACAGGGGAAACTATGGCTACACCTTC.